The 24 T cell receptor beta chains below all came from one sample that was sequenced in a study of blood T cell repertoires in COVID-19 (dated by TCRdb to the early 2020s). The library was made by the immunoSEQ multiplex PCR assay. The source is immuneACCESS, and TCRdb retained only in-frame sequences with V and J called. Part of the clones is not carried over; for the studies checked, unresolved V genes explain less than half of this, and the remainder is unexplained. The sample includes around 43,000 clones, with 70% to 90% observed a single time. The ten largest clones capture around a fifth of the sample. Sequencing used peripheral blood. The receptors shown here come from a man aged 50-59 years in a cohort sampled during active COVID-19.

This sequence joins TRBV6-2 or TRBV6-3 and TRBJ2-7, with D possibly matching TRBD2 (5 bases). Germline V gene data show CDR1 as MNHEY and CDR2 as SVGEGT. This CDR3 has 12 amino acids. V was pared by 3 bases and J by 7 bases, with 10 bases between. The CDR3 region has the DNA TGTGCCAGCAGTTATACGGGATGGGAGCAGTACTTC. Its translation: CASSYTGWEQYF.

The J gene is TRBJ1-2, the V gene TRBV4-1, with 8 bases that match TRBD1. Germline values: CDR1 MGHRA, CDR2 YSYEKL. With 0 bases clipped from V and 8 bases from J, the junction kept 11 bases outside the gene matches. The CDR3 has 16 residues. The CDR3 sequence: CASSQDRTGTSWGYTF. The CDR3 region has the DNA TGCGCCAGCAGCCAAGATCGGACAGGGACATCATGGGGCTACACCTTC.

V is TRBV5-1 and J is TRBJ2-1, with D perhaps matching TRBD2 (6 bases). Germline CDR1 reads SGHRS; CDR2 reads YFSETQ. Between the trimmed V and J ends, which lost 4 bases and 0 bases, there was a span of 17 bases. The CDR3 runs to 17 residues. CDR3 protein: CASSTRAGLYSYNEQFF. The CDR3 DNA is TGCGCCAGCAGCACCCGGGCGGGACTCTACTCCTACAATGAGCAGTTCTTC.

V is TRBV5-1 and J is TRBJ2-1, with D uncertain. This CDR3 is built from 11 residues. Germline assignment: CDR1 SGHRS and CDR2 YFSETQ. Between the trimmed V and J ends, which lost 4 bases and 6 bases, there was a span of 5 bases. Here the CDR3 reads CASSPGNEQFF. CDR3 DNA: TGCGCCAGCAGCCCAGGCAATGAGCAGTTCTTC.

This clone appeared once. The J gene is TRBJ2-7, the V gene TRBV6-2 or TRBV6-3; 7 bases map to TRBD2. Germline loops: CDR1 MNHEY, CDR2 SVGEGT. The CDR3 loop spans 13 amino acids. V dropped 2 bases and J dropped 6; count of bases not matched to a gene: 4. The CDR3 region is CASSYHTGGEQYF. Written as DNA, the CDR3 is TGTGCCAGCAGTTACCACACGGGGGGCGAGCAGTACTTC.

V usage is TRBV7-2 and J usage is TRBJ2-1; no firm D call. This CDR3 comprises 13 residues. V lost 1 base and J lost 6, with 7 bases in between. Per the germline V gene, CDR1 is SGHTA and CDR2 is FQGNSA. The CDR3 coding sequence is TGTGCCAGCAGCTTAGGTCTAGTCAATGAGCAGTTCTTC. It encodes CASSLGLVNEQFF.

CDR3 amino acids: CAGVTLSHPAGVTVSYEQYV. The CDR3 nucleotides are TGTGCCGGAGTGACCCTCTCTCACCCAGCGGGAGTCACGGTATCCTACGAGCAGTACGTC. This chain joins TRBV19 and TRBJ2-7; 8 bases match TRBD2. The germline CDR1 and CDR2 sequences are LNHDA and SQIVND (reference sequence). V gave up 11 bases and J gave up 1 base; unmatched junction bases: 28. The CDR3 extends over 20 amino acids.

The V call is TRBV29-1, the J call TRBJ2-2; TRBD2 might be the D (6 bases). Germline V gene lookup returns CDR1 SQVTM and CDR2 ANQGSEA. The CDR3 consists of 14 residues. V lost 2 bases, J lost 6 bases, and 13 bases lay in between. The CDR3 spells CSVEWGWGAGELFF. The CDR3 region has the DNA TGCAGCGTTGAATGGGGTTGGGGGGCCGGGGAGCTGTTTTTT.

This clone was counted a few times. The rearrangement joins TRBV3-1 (or the pseudogene TRBV3-2) to TRBJ2-7; TRBD2 matches at 7 bases. The CDR3 sequence is 16 residues long. Germline V CDR1 and CDR2: LGHDT, YNNKEL (reference sequence). J lost 4 bases, V lost 4 bases, and 13 bases had no gene match. The CDR3 reads CASSPRGGEYGYEQYF. For the CDR3, the DNA is TGTGCCAGCAGCCCAAGGGGAGGGGAGTACGGTTACGAGCAGTACTTC.

The chain recombines TRBV19 with TRBJ2-1; unclear D gene. The V end was cut by 0 bases, the J end by 0 bases, with 6 bases between. The CDR3 spans 15 residues. In germline, CDR1 is LNHDA, CDR2 SQIVND (reference sequence). The CDR3 DNA reads TGTGCCAGTAGTATAGAACCGAGCTCCTACAATGAGCAGTTCTTC. Residues: CASSIEPSSYNEQFF.

This chain joins TRBV5-1 and TRBJ1-1; D is unclear. This CDR3 is built from 13 residues. V was cut by 3 bases and J by 8 bases, with 14 bases left in between. Germline CDR1 is SGHRS and CDR2 is YFSETQ. The CDR3 nucleotides read TGCGCCAGCAGCTCCGAAATTGCAGGCGAAGCTTTCTTT. Translating it yields CASSSEIAGEAFF.

The chain uses TRBV12-3 or TRBV12-4 and TRBJ1-5, with D perhaps TRBD1 (5 bases). V shed 6 bases and J shed 5 bases, with 11 bases lying between them. The CDR3 covers 13 residues. CDR3 sequence reads: CASSPGGYQPQHF. DNA for the CDR3: TGTGCCAGCAGCCCGGGGGGTTATCAGCCCCAGCATTTT.

The genes are TRBV28 and TRBJ1-6; no clear D gene. Germline V gives CDR1 MDHEN, CDR2 SYDVKM. The V end was cut by 3 bases, the J end by 0 bases, with 9 bases between. This CDR3 spans 16 amino acids. The CDR3 loop reads CASSLRELSYNSPLHF. The CDR3 bases are TGTGCCAGCAGTTTGAGGGAGCTCTCCTATAATTCACCCCTCCACTTT.

The V call is TRBV27, the J call TRBJ2-5; 13 bases match TRBD2. The V gene's germline CDR1 is MNHEY and CDR2 SMNVEV (reference sequence). The CDR3 totals 17 residues. V lost 5 bases, J lost 4 bases, and 10 bases stayed unmatched. The CDR3 coding sequence is TGTGCCAGCAGTCCGTCGACTAGCGGGGGGTACCGAGAGACCCAGTACTTC. This sequence encodes CASSPSTSGGYRETQYF.

There are a few counts of this clone. The chain carries TRBV7-9 and TRBJ1-3; D call uncertain. V was trimmed by 5 bases and J by 0 bases, leaving 2 bases between them. CDR3 length equals 12 residues. The germline V gene encodes CDR1 SEHNR and CDR2 FQNEAQ (reference sequence). The CDR3 DNA sequence: TGTGCCAGCAGCCTCTCTGGAAACACCATATATTTT. Translated: CASSLSGNTIYF.

The V call is TRBV5-6, the J call TRBJ2-2; TRBD2 agrees at 7 bases. Germline CDR1 is SGHDT and CDR2 is YYEEEE. The V gene end was trimmed by 0 bases and the J gene end by 4 bases; junction bases not matched to a gene: 3. This CDR3 spans 15 amino acids. The CDR3 DNA reads as TGTGCCAGCAGCTTGGTGGGGGGGTCCACCGGGGAGCTGTTTTTT. It specifies CASSLVGGSTGELFF.

The V call is TRBV30, the J call TRBJ1-2, with D maybe TRBD1 (6 bases). Germline V CDR1 and CDR2: GTSNPN, SVGIG (reference sequence). V lost 3 bases and J lost 8, with 16 bases in between. The CDR3 sequence is 13 residues long. This CDR3 is CAWRDSRLSGYTF. The CDR3 nucleotides read TGTGCCTGGAGGGACAGTCGCCTTTCCGGCTACACCTTC.

V usage is TRBV7-9 and J usage is TRBJ1-4; D unresolved. V lost 2 bases and J lost 5, with 9 bases in between. The CDR3 length is 14 residues. Germline lookup yields CDR1 SEHNR and CDR2 FQNEAQ (reference sequence). The CDR3 DNA sequence: TGTGCCAGCAGCTTACGGGCGGGGAATGAAAAACTGTTTTTT. It is translated as CASSLRAGNEKLFF.

The V call is TRBV25-1, the J call TRBJ2-1, with D maybe TRBD2 (5 bases). CDR1 MGHDK and CDR2 SYGVNS come from the germline V gene. The CDR3 runs to 14 residues. With 2 bases removed from V and 9 bases from J, the gap between germline ends came to 14 bases. CDR3 bases: TGTGCCAGCAGTGAACGGGTACTAGAGGGTGAGCAGTTCTTC. It encodes CASSERVLEGEQFF.

The V gene is TRBV6-2 or TRBV6-3, the J gene TRBJ2-5; 14 bases align to TRBD2. Germline lookup yields CDR1 MNHEY and CDR2 SVGEGT. With 2 bases clipped from V and 3 bases from J, the junction kept 2 bases outside the gene matches. CDR3 size: 16 residues. CDR3 sequence reads: CASSYGTSGSEETQYF. The CDR3 coding sequence is TGTGCCAGCAGTTACGGGACTAGCGGGAGTGAAGAGACCCAGTACTTC.

The chain recombines TRBV7-2 with TRBJ2-5, with 10 positions matching TRBD2. The CDR3 runs to 16 residues. With V trimmed by 5 bases and J by 4 bases, 10 bases remained unmatched. Germline V gene data show CDR1 as SGHTA and CDR2 as FQGNSA. As DNA, the CDR3 is TGTGCCAGCAGCCTCCCTAGCGGGGGTTCAGGAGAGACCCAGTACTTC. Protein: CASSLPSGGSGETQYF.

This chain uses TRBV6-2 or TRBV6-3 with TRBJ1-6; TRBD1 is a possible D gene (6 bases). V gave up 0 bases and J gave up 6 bases, with 9 bases separating them. The CDR3 runs 15 residues. CDR1 MNHEY and CDR2 SVGEGT come from the germline V gene. The CDR3 nucleotides are TGTGCCAGCAGTTACTCAAGGACAGCTAATTCACCCCTCCACTTT. Its protein is CASSYSRTANSPLHF.

V usage is TRBV23-1 and J usage is TRBJ2-7; 7 bases fit TRBD2. TRBV23-1 counts as an open reading frame of uncertain function. V shed 10 bases, J shed 6 bases, and the junction held 24 bases outside the gene matches. CDR3 size: 17 residues. The CDR3, as DNA: TGCGCCACCCGGGGAGGGGCGTACAGTCGATCCCCCAGCGAGCAGTACTTC. Encoded protein: CATRGGAYSRSPSEQYF.

The chain has TRBV11-3 and TRBJ1-2, with D unclear. The germline CDR1 and CDR2 sequences are SGHNT and YENEEA. The CDR3 has 17 residues. Trimming removed 1 base at V and 2 bases at J, with 17 bases between. The CDR3 loop reads CASSLGFVPRENYGYTF. The CDR3 nucleotides are TGTGCCAGCAGCTTAGGTTTCGTCCCCCGGGAAAACTATGGCTACACCTTC.